The 31 T cell receptor beta chains listed next were all sequenced from one sample in a study of blood T cell repertoires in COVID-19. The method was immunoSEQ multiplex PCR; TCRdb's version includes in-frame clones alone and lacks a portion of them. This sample has over 85,000 clones, with roughly 86% found just once. The material sequenced was peripheral blood. These receptors were obtained from a man in his forties or fifties with active or convalescent COVID-19.

This sequence joins TRBV7-9 and TRBJ2-2, with 8 nucleotides matching TRBD2. The V gene's germline CDR1 is SEHNR and CDR2 FQNEAQ (reference sequence). The CDR3 spans 14 residues. V shed 8 bases, J shed 0 bases, and the junction held 2 bases outside the gene matches. CDR3 loop: CASSGGANTGELFF. Written as DNA, the CDR3 is TGTGCCAGCTCCGGGGGGGCGAACACCGGGGAGCTGTTTTTT.

The chain combines TRBV28 with TRBJ1-1; 7 bases are a match to TRBD1. Germline V CDR1 and CDR2: MDHEN, SYDVKM. This CDR3 is 15 amino acids long. V was clipped by 0 bases and J by 1 base; unmatched bases: 2. CDR3 in amino acids: CASSLWYRGNTEAFF. The CDR3 DNA reads TGTGCCAGCAGTTTATGGTACAGGGGGAACACTGAAGCTTTCTTT.

The chain has TRBV18 and TRBJ1-3, with D perhaps TRBD1 (5 bases). The CDR3 totals 13 residues. The germline V gene encodes CDR1 KGHSH and CDR2 LQKENI. V lost 6 bases, J lost 6 bases, and 12 bases lay in between. CDR3 region: CASSPLQENTIYF. The CDR3 DNA reads TGTGCCAGCTCGCCCCTACAGGAAAACACCATATATTTT. Full variable domain (rest looked up from reference TRBV18 and TRBJ1-3): NAGVMQNPRHLVRRRGQEARLRCSPMKGHSHVYWYRQLPEEGLKFMVYLQKENIIDESGMPKERFSAEFPKEGPSILRIQQVVRGDSAAYFCASSPLQENTIYFGEGSWLTVV.

The chain employs TRBV5-1 and TRBJ1-3; D gene unclear. This CDR3 comprises 15 residues. Trimming removed 4 bases at V and 1 base at J, with 12 bases between. The V gene's germline CDR1 is SGHRS and CDR2 YFSETQ. The CDR3 loop reads CASSPAPGSGNTIYF. In DNA, the CDR3 is TGCGCCAGCAGCCCGGCCCCAGGATCTGGAAACACCATATATTTT.

This clone was seen only once. This chain links TRBV7-8 with TRBJ2-3; D not certain. The length of the CDR3 is 17 residues. With 3 bases removed from V and 0 bases from J, the gap between germline ends came to 16 bases. Per the germline V gene, CDR1 is SGHVS and CDR2 is FQNEAQ. The CDR3 here is CASSLTPPGSSTDTQYF. DNA of the CDR3: TGTGCCAGCAGCTTGACACCTCCCGGCTCTAGCACAGATACGCAGTATTTT.

V and J are TRBV28 and TRBJ1-3, with D possibly matching TRBD1 (6 bases). The CDR3 extends over 14 amino acids. V was shortened by 7 bases and J by 4 bases, with 14 bases between the two germline ends. CDR1 is MDHEN, CDR2 SYDVKM, per germline. CDR3 protein: CASTLPQGGNTIYF. DNA of the CDR3: TGTGCCAGCACCCTACCACAGGGAGGAAACACCATATATTTT. The full variable domain, its missing parts supplied by reference TRBV28 and TRBJ1-3, is DVKVTQSSRYLVKRTGEKVFLECVQDMDHENMFWYRQDPGLGLRLIYFSYDVKMKEKGDIPEGYSVSREKKERFSLILESASTNQTSMYLCASTLPQGGNTIYFGEGSWLTVV.

J is TRBJ2-1 and V is TRBV5-4; 9 nucleotides line up with TRBD1. Germline V gene sequence: CDR1 SGHNT, CDR2 YYREEE (reference sequence). V lost 4 bases and J lost 7; bases outside the gene matches: 12. This CDR3 is 16 amino acids long. The CDR3 sequence is CASSPKDRGFSNEQFF. The CDR3 DNA sequence: TGTGCCAGCAGCCCTAAGGACAGGGGCTTCTCTAATGAGCAGTTCTTC. The entire variable domain, with the rest obtained from reference TRBV5-4 and TRBJ2-1, is as follows: ETGVTQSPTHLIKTRGQQVTLRCSSQSGHNTVSWYQQALGQGPQFIFQYYREEENGRGNFPPRFSGLQFPNYSSELNVNALELDDSALYLCASSPKDRGFSNEQFFGPGTRLTVL.

The rearrangement uses TRBV4-1 and TRBJ1-5, with a weak D call TRBD1 (5 bases). Germline V CDR1 and CDR2: MGHRA, YSYEKL. The V end lost 4 bases, the J end lost 4 bases, and 14 bases lay between the germline ends. The CDR3 contains 15 residues. In DNA, the CDR3 is TGCGCCAGCAGCCCCTGGCAGGGATCGAATCAGCCCCAGCATTTT. This encodes CASSPWQGSNQPQHF.

This clone was seen just once. The gene calls are TRBV6-5 and TRBJ2-5; 8 bases map to TRBD2. Germline CDR1 reads MNHEY; CDR2 reads SVGAGI. V gave up 3 bases and J gave up 2 bases; unmatched junction bases: 8. The CDR3 spans 16 residues. This CDR3 reads CASSYSGGGPQETQYF. The CDR3 bases are TGTGCCAGCAGTTATAGTGGCGGGGGGCCACAAGAGACCCAGTACTTC.

This sequence joins TRBV5-4 and TRBJ1-1; D ambiguous. The V end lost 5 bases, the J end lost 2 bases, and 10 bases lay between the germline ends. Per germline, CDR1 SGHNT and CDR2 YYREEE (reference sequence). The CDR3 runs 13 residues. CDR3 DNA sequence: TGTGCCAGCAGTTCGACACGAAACACTGAAGCTTTCTTT. It yields the protein CASSSTRNTEAFF.

V usage is TRBV28 and J usage is TRBJ2-2; tentatively, D is TRBD1 (6 bases). The CDR3 sequence is 14 residues long. The germline gives CDR1 MDHEN, CDR2 SYDVKM. The V end lost 6 bases, the J end lost 4 bases, and 12 bases lay between the germline ends. The chain's CDR3 is CASRTGTFTGELFF. In DNA, the CDR3 is TGTGCCAGCAGAACAGGGACCTTCACCGGGGAGCTGTTTTTT.

This clone was seen a single time. The gene calls are TRBV2 and TRBJ2-1; tentative D call: TRBD1 (5 bases). CDR3 size: 15 residues. CDR1 and CDR2 (germline): SNHLY, FYNNEI. V was shortened by 3 bases and J by 6 bases, with 15 bases between the two germline ends. In DNA form, the CDR3 reads TGTGCCAGCAGTGAGGGCAGTGGGGCTTTCAATGAGCAGTTCTTC. Its protein is CASSEGSGAFNEQFF.

In this sample, this clone turned up once. In DNA form, the CDR3 reads TGTGCCAGCAGGACTAGCGGGGGGTCGAATACGCAGTATTTT. It yields the protein CASRTSGGSNTQYF. V gene TRBV6-5 combines with J gene TRBJ2-3; TRBD2 matches at 13 bases. V was pared by 6 bases and J by 7 bases, with 4 bases of the junction left unmatched. The CDR3 totals 14 residues. The V gene's germline CDR1 is MNHEY and CDR2 SVGAGI.

CDR3 coding DNA: TGTGCCAGCAGCCAGGGACAGGGATTGAATTCACCCCTCCACTTT. This encodes CASSQGQGLNSPLHF. The chain uses TRBV4-2 and TRBJ1-6; TRBD1 agrees at 9 bases. V lost 3 bases to trimming and J lost 7 bases; unmatched junction nucleotides: 4. Germline CDR1 reads LGHNA; CDR2 reads YNFKEQ. The CDR3 loop spans 15 amino acids.

This sequence joins TRBV6-5 and TRBJ1-6; 7 bases align to TRBD1. The CDR3 spans 14 residues. After removal of 2 bases from V and 5 bases from J, the junction contained 0 bases not matched to a gene. The germline CDR1 and CDR2 sequences are MNHEY and SVGAGI. The CDR3: CASSYDRDNSPLHF. CDR3 sequence (DNA): TGTGCCAGCAGTTACGACAGGGATAATTCACCCCTCCACTTT.

The J gene is TRBJ1-1, the V gene TRBV2; D call uncertain. CDR1 is SNHLY, CDR2 FYNNEI, per germline. CDR3 size: 11 residues. The V and J ends lost 6 bases and 1 base respectively, with 3 bases between them. The DNA of the CDR3 is TGTGCCAGCAGCTCGAACACTGAAGCTTTCTTT. It encodes CASSSNTEAFF.

The chain has TRBV18 and TRBJ2-7, with D tentatively TRBD2 (6 bases). The CDR3 loop spans 15 amino acids. Germline CDR1 and CDR2: KGHSH and LQKENI. Trimming shortened V by 0 bases and J by 0 bases, and 9 bases separated the two germline ends. The CDR3 here is CASSPPEGNSYEQYF. The CDR3 nucleotides are TGTGCCAGCTCACCACCGGAGGGGAACTCCTACGAGCAGTACTTC.

V gene TRBV4-1 combines with J gene TRBJ1-1; a possible D gene is TRBD1 (5 bases). Germline CDR1 and CDR2: MGHRA and YSYEKL. This CDR3 comprises 15 residues. The ends were cut back, 2 bases at V and 2 bases at J, with 12 bases in the middle. This CDR3 reads CASSQTEGVNTEAFF. DNA for the CDR3: TGCGCCAGCAGCCAAACCGAAGGGGTAAACACTGAAGCTTTCTTT.

The rearrangement uses TRBV7-6 and TRBJ2-2; D possibly corresponds to TRBD2 (5 bases). Germline values: CDR1 SGHVS, CDR2 FNYEAQ. Trimming left V 1 base short and J 1 base short, with 13 bases between. CDR3 length: 17 amino acids. The CDR3 loop reads CASSLDPGFGNTGELFF. DNA of the CDR3: TGTGCCAGCAGCTTAGATCCGGGGTTCGGGAACACCGGGGAGCTGTTTTTT.

The DNA of the CDR3 is TGTGCCAGCAGCCAAGGACTAGCGGGGGATTACTCCTACGAGCAGTACTTC. Protein: CASSQGLAGDYSYEQYF. The V call is TRBV11-2, the J call TRBJ2-7, with 13 bases fitting TRBD2. Germline CDR1 reads SGHAT; CDR2 reads FQNNGV. This CDR3 spans 17 amino acids. V shed 5 bases and J 0 bases; nucleotides not matched to a gene: 7.

The genes are TRBV24-1 and TRBJ1-5, with 9 bases matching TRBD1. This CDR3 is built from 13 residues. The ends lost 4 bases at V and 9 bases at J; junction bases unmatched: 3. Per germline, CDR1 KGHDR and CDR2 SFDVKD. CDR3 protein: CATSETGGGPQHF. CDR3 nucleotide sequence: TGTGCCACCAGTGAGACAGGGGGAGGGCCCCAGCATTTT.

The CDR3 region is CASSQTGYNEQFF. The CDR3 nucleotides are TGTGCCAGCAGTCAGACAGGCTACAATGAGCAGTTCTTC. The rearrangement joins TRBV2 to TRBJ2-1, with D maybe TRBD1 (6 bases). The CDR3 spans 13 residues. In germline, CDR1 is SNHLY, CDR2 FYNNEI. The V and J ends lost 5 bases and 3 bases respectively, with 8 bases between them. The full variable domain, rest sourced from reference TRBV2 and TRBJ2-1, is EPEVTQTPSHQVTQMGQEVILRCVPISNHLYFYWYRQILGQKVEFLVSFYNNEISEKSEIFDDQFSVERPDGSNFTLKIRSTKLEDSAMYFCASSQTGYNEQFFGPGTRLTVL.

As to this clone: A junction boundary mismatches the germline segment, possibly from a read error. The gene calls are TRBV5-6 and TRBJ1-5; D possibly corresponds to TRBD1 (5 bases). The CDR3 length is 15 residues. The germline V gene has CDR1 SGHDT and CDR2 YYEEEE. The CDR3 protein is CASSLGTMSTQPQHF. The CDR3 DNA reads TGTGCCAGCAGCTTGGGGACAATGAGCACTCAGCCCCAGCATTTT.

The gene calls are TRBV6-5 and TRBJ2-7; possible D gene TRBD1, 5 bases. CDR1 is MNHEY and CDR2 is SVGAGI in the germline V gene. This CDR3 comprises 14 residues. V lost 8 bases to trimming and J lost 0 bases, with 14 bases between them. This chain's CDR3 is CASYRPSDSYEQYV. The CDR3 DNA reads as TGTGCCAGCTACAGGCCTTCAGACTCCTACGAGCAGTACGTC.

The table lists this clone with a count of one. The identical CDR3 is also encoded by other nucleotide sequences in the sample. V usage is TRBV27 and J usage is TRBJ1-4; perhaps TRBD1 as D (6 bases). Germline loops: CDR1 MNHEY, CDR2 SMNVEV (reference sequence). There are 15 residues in the CDR3. Trimming shortened V by 5 bases and J by 0 bases, and 10 bases separated the two germline ends. The CDR3 sequence: CASSPTGPTNEKLFF. The CDR3 coding sequence is TGTGCCAGCAGTCCGACAGGTCCAACTAATGAAAAACTGTTTTTT. Combining the CDR3 with reference TRBV27 and TRBJ1-4 gives the whole variable domain EAQVTQNPRYLITVTGKKLTVTCSQNMNHEYMSWYRQDPGLGLRQIYYSMNVEVTDKGDVPEGYKVSRKEKRNFPLILESPSPNQTSLYFCASSPTGPTNEKLFFGSGTQLSVL.

This chain links TRBV10-2 with TRBJ1-2, with 8 bases identical to TRBD1. With V trimmed by 4 bases and J by 8 bases, 3 bases remained unmatched. This CDR3 has 12 residues. Germline V gene lookup returns CDR1 WSHSY and CDR2 SAAADI. The CDR3 here is CASSGQGMGYTF. Here the CDR3 DNA reads TGCGCCAGCAGTGGACAGGGGATGGGCTACACCTTC.

The V gene is TRBV19, the J gene TRBJ1-4, with 8 bases that match TRBD1. Losses at the gene ends were 5 bases for V and 7 bases for J; bases not matched to a gene: 9. Germline CDR1 LNHDA, CDR2 SQIVND (reference sequence). CDR3 length: 15 amino acids. CDR3 protein: CASSQTGDGAEKLFF. The CDR3 DNA reads as TGTGCCAGTAGTCAGACAGGGGATGGGGCTGAAAAACTGTTTTTT.

This chain links TRBV6-4 with TRBJ2-3, with 7 bases fitting TRBD2. The CDR3 totals 15 residues. V dropped 4 bases and J dropped 2; count of bases not matched to a gene: 6. CDR1 is MRHNA and CDR2 is SNTAGT in the germline V gene. Here the CDR3 reads CASSVFAGDTDTQYF. For the CDR3, the DNA is TGTGCCAGCAGTGTTTTTGCGGGGGACACAGATACGCAGTATTTT.

This clone was counted a single time. The CDR3 loop is CAWTIGGETQYF. CDR3 DNA: TGTGCCTGGACAATCGGGGGAGAGACCCAGTACTTC. The genes are TRBV30 and TRBJ2-5, with TRBD2 as a possible D gene (6 bases). From germline, CDR1 is GTSNPN and CDR2 SVGIG (reference sequence). The ends were cut back, 4 bases at V and 4 bases at J, with 10 bases in the middle. CDR3 length: 12 amino acids.

The chain combines TRBV7-2 with TRBJ2-3, with 9 bases aligning to TRBD2. This CDR3 contains 17 residues. Germline loops: CDR1 SGHTA, CDR2 FQGNSA. Trimming removed 1 base from V and 5 bases from J; junction bases left unmatched: 10. CDR3 loop: CASSLVDSAGGQDTQYF. The CDR3 nucleotides are TGTGCCAGCAGCTTAGTAGACTCTGCGGGGGGGCAAGATACGCAGTATTTT. The variable domain in full, with the rest retrieved from reference TRBV7-2 and TRBJ2-3, is GAGVSQSPSNKVTEKGKDVELRCDPISGHTALYWYRQSLGQGLEFLIYFQGNSAPDKSGLPSDRFSAERTGGSVSTLTIQRTQQEDSAVYLCASSLVDSAGGQDTQYFGPGTRLTVL.

The J gene is TRBJ1-4, the V gene TRBV5-5; no clear D. Germline-derived CDR1 and CDR2 are SGHKS and YYEKEE (reference sequence). The ends were cut back, 3 bases at V and 4 bases at J, with 13 bases in the middle. The CDR3 has 15 amino acids. In DNA, the CDR3 is TGTGCCAGCAGCTCGTGGTTAGGGAGTAATGAAAAACTGTTTTTT. Amino acids: CASSSWLGSNEKLFF.